A single sample is the source of the 22 T cell receptor beta chains below, sequenced in a study of cytomegalovirus exposure and HLA in healthy donors. Sequencing used immunoSEQ multiplex PCR; TCRdb keeps in-frame clones, though not all of them. The table lists some 84,000 clones, approximately 91% of them singletons. Sequenced sample: PBMCs. The receptors shown here come from a man aged 30-40 years in good health and CMV-seronegative.

This chain uses TRBV5-1 with TRBJ2-2; TRBD1 matches 7 bases. This CDR3 region has 15 residues. Losses at the gene ends were 4 bases for V and 6 bases for J; bases not matched to a gene: 9. Germline CDR1 and CDR2: SGHRS and YFSETQ. The CDR3 spells CASSQTGSKSGELFF. For the CDR3, the DNA is TGCGCCAGCAGCCAGACAGGGTCTAAGTCCGGGGAGCTGTTTTTT.

This chain connects TRBV27 to TRBJ2-6; a weak D match, TRBD2 (6 bases). Germline CDR1 is MNHEY and CDR2 is SMNVEV (reference sequence). The CDR3 loop spans 16 amino acids. Trimming took 8 bases from V and 2 from J, leaving 16 bases between them. CDR3 coding DNA: TGTGCCAGCTGCGGGGTGAGCTGGCCTGGGGCCAACGTCCTGACTTTC. This translates into CASCGVSWPGANVLTF. The whole variable domain, remainder taken from reference TRBV27 and TRBJ2-6, is EAQVTQNPRYLITVTGKKLTVTCSQNMNHEYMSWYRQDPGLGLRQIYYSMNVEVTDKGDVPEGYKVSRKEKRNFPLILESPSPNQTSLYFCASCGVSWPGANVLTFGAGSRLTVL.

This rearrangement joins TRBV9 to TRBJ2-3, with TRBD2 as a possible D gene (5 bases). In germline, CDR1 is SGDLS, CDR2 YYNGEE. V lost 0 bases to trimming and J lost 0 bases, with 11 bases between them. The CDR3 covers 16 residues. The CDR3, as DNA: TGTGCCAGCAGCGTAGAACTAGACCCAAGCACAGATACGCAGTATTTT. Translation gives CASSVELDPSTDTQYF.

Here the CDR3 DNA reads TGTGCCAGCAGCTCTGCCCGGGTTACCACCGGGGAGCTGTTTTTT. It is translated as CASSSARVTTGELFF. V is TRBV7-9 and J is TRBJ2-2; D uncertain. There are 15 residues in the CDR3. Germline CDR1 is SEHNR and CDR2 is FQNEAQ (reference sequence). V lost 4 bases to trimming and J lost 4 bases, with 13 bases between them.

The V call is TRBV7-3, the J call TRBJ1-4, with D possibly TRBD1 on 6 matching bases. V was shortened by 2 bases and J by 5 bases, with 12 bases between the two germline ends. The CDR3 contains 15 residues. The germline gives CDR1 SGHTA, CDR2 FQGTGA. CDR3 protein: CASSLSGTQNEKLFF. In DNA, the CDR3 is TGTGCCAGCAGCTTATCGGGGACACAAAATGAAAAACTGTTTTTT.

The V gene is TRBV13, the J gene TRBJ2-4; the D gene is possibly TRBD2 (6 bases). CDR1 and CDR2 from the germline V gene are PRHDT and FYEKMQ (reference sequence). This CDR3 spans 14 amino acids. The germline V and J ends were trimmed by 4 bases and 4 bases, with 11 bases remaining between them. DNA for the CDR3: TGTGCCAGCAGCTACGGAGGGCTAAAAAACATTCAGTACTTC. This encodes CASSYGGLKNIQYF.

The V call is TRBV5-1, the J call TRBJ2-3; 7 positions agree with TRBD2. This CDR3 spans 15 amino acids. Germline trimming cut 6 bases from V and 1 base from J; bases unmatched to any gene: 8. The V gene's germline CDR1 is SGHRS and CDR2 YFSETQ. CDR3 region: CASIPSGGGTDTQYF. Written as DNA, the CDR3 is TGCGCCAGCATTCCATCGGGAGGAGGCACAGATACGCAGTATTTT.

The rearrangement links TRBV28 to TRBJ2-3, with D maybe TRBD2 (6 bases). CDR1 MDHEN and CDR2 SYDVKM come from the germline V gene. This CDR3 is 17 amino acids long. Trimming took off 4 bases at V and 1 base at J, with 18 bases between the two ends. DNA of the CDR3: TGTGCCAGCAGTTCCCAAACTAGCAGTTTTCGCACAGATACGCAGTATTTT. This gives the protein CASSSQTSSFRTDTQYF.

The chain joins TRBV15 to TRBJ1-4, with a tentative D call TRBD1 (6 bases). CDR3 size: 17 residues. Germline assignment: CDR1 LNHNV and CDR2 YYDKDF (reference sequence). Trimming took off 0 bases at V and 4 bases at J, with 15 bases between the two ends. The CDR3, as DNA: TGTGCCACCAGCAGAGAGCCAGGGGTAGTGCTTAATGAAAAACTGTTTTTT. It encodes CATSREPGVVLNEKLFF. Based on the CDR3 plus reference TRBV15 and TRBJ1-4, the full variable domain is DAMVIQNPRYQVTQFGKPVTLSCSQTLNHNVMYWYQQKSSQAPKLLFHYYDKDFNNEADTPDNFQSRRPNTSFCFLDIRSPGLGDTAMYLCATSREPGVVLNEKLFFGSGTQLSVL.

CDR3 nucleotide sequence: TGTGCCAGCAGCTGGGGGACAGGGACTGAAGCTTTCTTT. Translated, it gives CASSWGTGTEAFF. The V call is TRBV11-2, the J call TRBJ1-1, with 9 positions matching TRBD1. Germline CDR1 SGHAT, CDR2 FQNNGV. V was pared by 4 bases and J by 5 bases, with 2 bases of the junction left unmatched. This CDR3 has 13 residues.

CDR3 loop: CASSQAGEETQYF. The CDR3 DNA sequence: TGCGCCAGCAGCCAGGCAGGGGAAGAGACCCAGTACTTC. The chain uses TRBV4-1 and TRBJ2-5; TRBD1 is a possible D gene (6 bases). CDR3 length equals 13 residues. Per germline, CDR1 MGHRA and CDR2 YSYEKL. With 3 bases removed from V and 3 bases from J, the gap between germline ends came to 8 bases.

The chain carries TRBV7-6 and TRBJ1-1; no clear D gene. Between the trimmed V and J ends, which lost 0 bases and 5 bases, there was a span of 10 bases. Germline V gives CDR1 SGHVS, CDR2 FNYEAQ. The CDR3 length is 14 residues. CDR3 sequence reads: CASSLAGGQTEAFF. The DNA of the CDR3 is TGTGCCAGCAGCTTAGCCGGCGGGCAGACTGAAGCTTTCTTT.

V is TRBV5-5 and J is TRBJ2-1, with 12 nucleotides matching TRBD2. From germline, CDR1 is SGHKS and CDR2 YYEKEE (reference sequence). The V gene end was trimmed by 6 bases and the J gene end by 8 bases; junction bases not matched to a gene: 9. CDR3 size: 15 residues. CDR3 nucleotide sequence: TGTGCCAGCACCTACCCTAGCGGGAGGGGCCATGAGCAGTTCTTC. It codes for CASTYPSGRGHEQFF. The full variable domain, rest sourced from reference TRBV5-5 and TRBJ2-1, is DAGVTQSPTHLIKTRGQQVTLRCSPISGHKSVSWYQQVLGQGPQFIFQYYEKEERGRGNFPDRFSARQFPNYSSELNVNALLLGDSALYLCASTYPSGRGHEQFFGPGTRLTVL.

The chain has TRBV10-3 and TRBJ1-4, with TRBD1 identical over 10 bases. Per germline, CDR1 ENHRY and CDR2 SYGVKD. After removal of 2 bases from V and 10 bases from J, the junction contained 7 bases not matched to a gene. The CDR3 is made up of 15 amino acids. The CDR3 nucleotides read TGTGCCATCAGTGAGGCGGGACAGGGGTTAGGAAAACTGTTTTTT. It specifies CAISEAGQGLGKLFF.

J is TRBJ1-1 and V is TRBV28; no clear D gene. V lost 10 bases, J lost 6 bases, and 12 bases lay in between. CDR3 length: 11 residues. Germline V gene data show CDR1 as MDHEN and CDR2 as SYDVKM. The CDR3 loop is CATWAEPEAFF. The CDR3 DNA is TGTGCCACGTGGGCCGAACCTGAAGCTTTCTTT.

This rearrangement joins TRBV18 to TRBJ2-3; D call uncertain. Germline CDR1 and CDR2: KGHSH and LQKENI. The CDR3 sequence is 15 residues long. V was cut by 2 bases and J by 1 base, with 10 bases left in between. Here the CDR3 DNA reads TGTGCCAGCTCACCATCCCTTGAGGGCACAGATACGCAGTATTTT. Protein sequence: CASSPSLEGTDTQYF.

V usage is TRBV2 and J usage is TRBJ2-1; the D gene is possibly TRBD1 (5 bases). With 3 bases removed from V and 3 bases from J, the gap between germline ends came to 9 bases. This CDR3 has 14 amino acids. Germline V CDR1 and CDR2: SNHLY, FYNNEI. This CDR3 reads CASSDRANYNEQFF. The CDR3 bases are TGTGCCAGCAGTGACAGGGCAAACTACAATGAGCAGTTCTTC.

This chain uses TRBV6-6 with TRBJ2-7, with TRBD1 matching over 10 bases. J was trimmed by 0 bases and V by 2 bases; bases with no gene match: 4. The CDR3 spans 16 residues. Germline V gives CDR1 MNHNY, CDR2 SVGAGI (reference sequence). CDR3 loop: CASSYGGQGSSYEQYF. CDR3 DNA sequence: TGTGCCAGCAGTTACGGGGGACAGGGGTCCTCCTACGAGCAGTACTTC.

This chain links TRBV12-5 with TRBJ2-1, with a tentative D call TRBD2 (5 bases). V dropped 0 bases and J dropped 0 bases, with 12 bases sitting between them. There are 17 residues in the CDR3. Germline CDR1 and CDR2: LGHNT and FRNRAP. The CDR3 DNA reads as TGTGCTAGTGGTTTGGTACTGGGGAGACCCTCCTACAATGAGCAGTTCTTC. Its protein is CASGLVLGRPSYNEQFF. The full variable domain, its missing parts supplied by reference TRBV12-5 and TRBJ2-1, is DARVTQTPRHKVTEMGQEVTMRCQPILGHNTVFWYRQTMMQGLELLAYFRNRAPLDDSGMPKDRFSAEMPDATLATLKIQPSEPRDSAVYFCASGLVLGRPSYNEQFFGPGTRLTVL.

The rearrangement joins TRBV27 to TRBJ1-1; 7 nucleotides match TRBD1. CDR1 is MNHEY, CDR2 SMNVEV, per germline (reference sequence). This CDR3 has 17 amino acids. V dropped 7 bases and J dropped 0; count of bases not matched to a gene: 14. The CDR3 nucleotides read TGTGCCAGCAAACCGGGACAGTTCGTTGGTGTGAACACTGAAGCTTTCTTT. Protein sequence: CASKPGQFVGVNTEAFF.

In this sample, this clone turned up many times. The CDR3 nucleotides read TGTGCCAGCAGTGCTGAGGGTCCCACCTACGAGCAGTACTTC. It yields the protein CASSAEGPTYEQYF. The J gene is TRBJ2-7, the V gene TRBV6-1, with D perhaps TRBD2 (5 bases). Germline V gene data show CDR1 as MNHNS and CDR2 as SASEGT. Trimming cost V 4 bases and J 2 bases, with 12 bases left between them. CDR3 length equals 14 residues.

As for this clone: A read error may produce the germline difference seen at one junction end. The V call is TRBV2, the J call TRBJ2-4; D gene uncertain. CDR1 and CDR2 from the germline V gene are SNHLY and FYNNEI. This CDR3 has 11 residues. CDR3 region: CASSGGAAKDF. CDR3 coding DNA: TGTGCCAGCAGCGGCGGCGCCGCGAAGGACTTC.